Listed here are 29 T cell receptor beta chains from one sample, sequenced in a study of T cells expressing NK-cell markers (dated by TCRdb to 2020 to 2021). Library creation used 5' RACE. The reads were generated on an Illumina HiSeq 2000. TCRdb reprocessed the reads and provides one entry for every CDR3 protein sequence; no DNA is given. The sample's table covers roughly 390,000 distinct CDR3 sequences. The biggest ten clones account for roughly 10% of the sample. The sample was blood T cells: a sorted CD56 or NKG2C T cell subset, CD4+ or CD8+ T cells, or bulk PBMC T cells (not recorded which). These receptors originate from a woman in her forties or fifties in good health. Donor details come from another sample of the same person, matched by shared clones.

The chain carries TRBV27 and TRBJ2-1; the D call of TRBD1 rests on TCRdb alone, since no DNA is present to check it. CDR1 and CDR2 from the germline V gene are MNHEY and SMNVEV (reference sequence). There are 12 residues in the CDR3. CDR3 protein: CASSFRDNEQFF.

The V gene is TRBV5-1, the J gene TRBJ1-4. The CDR3 runs to 16 residues. The germline V gene encodes CDR1 SGHRS and CDR2 YFSETQ. The CDR3: CASSFGQSATNEKLFF. Full variable domain (missing parts from reference TRBV5-1 and TRBJ1-4): KAGVTQTPRYLIKTRGQQVTLSCSPISGHRSVSWYQQTPGQGLQFLFEYFSETQRNKGNFPGRFSGRQFSNSRSEMNVSTLELGDSALYLCASSFGQSATNEKLFFGSGTQLSVL.

V is TRBV10-3 and J is TRBJ2-2; TCRdb calls TRBD1, which cannot be checked without DNA. Germline V gene lookup returns CDR1 ENHRY and CDR2 SYGVKD. This CDR3 has 17 residues. CDR3 region: CASRTGVVFRDTGELFF.

The chain carries TRBV20-1 and TRBJ2-1. Germline V gene data show CDR1 as DFQATT and CDR2 as SNEGSKA (reference sequence). The length of the CDR3 is 14 residues. The CDR3 is CSARKLQFPNEQFF.

The chain has TRBV3-1 and TRBJ2-1; TCRdb's D call, TRBD1, is unchecked because there is no DNA. Per the germline V gene, CDR1 is LGHDT and CDR2 is YNNKEL (reference sequence). The CDR3 totals 14 residues. The CDR3 protein is CASSPSTWGNEQFF.

This chain links TRBV11-2 with TRBJ2-1; the TRBD2 assignment by TCRdb is unverifiable without DNA. There are 18 residues in the CDR3. Germline V gene lookup returns CDR1 SGHAT and CDR2 FQNNGV. The CDR3 here is CASSPIDHTSGSHNEQFF.

The CDR3 is CASSREDSDTQYF. V usage is TRBV5-1 and J usage is TRBJ2-3. The CDR3 consists of 13 residues. Germline CDR1 reads SGHRS; CDR2 reads YFSETQ.

The V and J genes are TRBV7-9 and TRBJ2-1; TCRdb reports TRBD2, a call that lacks DNA to check it against. Germline CDR1 SEHNR, CDR2 FQNEAQ (reference sequence). This CDR3 comprises 21 residues. CDR3 residues: CASSSKPDSGPGLAAYNEQFF.

V usage is TRBV29-1 and J usage is TRBJ2-1; TCRdb indicates TRBD2, and absent DNA this call remains unverified. Germline CDR1 SQVTM, CDR2 ANQGSEA. This CDR3 has 15 residues. The CDR3 spells CSVDVGGRDYNEQFF.

The chain links TRBV7-8 to TRBJ1-4; TCRdb's D gene call, TRBD1, goes unchecked for lack of DNA. This CDR3 has 15 residues. Germline values: CDR1 SGHVS, CDR2 FQNEAQ. The CDR3 region is CASSRRDSTQRGLFF.

This chain links TRBV7-8 with TRBJ2-3. This CDR3 comprises 14 residues. Looked up from germline, CDR1 is SGHVS and CDR2 is FQNEAQ. CDR3: CASSKAASTDTQYF.

The gene calls are TRBV5-6 and TRBJ2-4; TCRdb lists TRBD1, though no DNA is available to test this call. The CDR3 runs 15 residues. Germline V CDR1 and CDR2: SGHDT, YYEEEE. This CDR3 reads CASSSFRVGLPIQYF.

CDR3 amino acids: CASSLLRGANYGYTF. V and J are TRBV5-1 and TRBJ1-2. Looked up from germline, CDR1 is SGHRS and CDR2 is YFSETQ. The CDR3 runs 15 residues.

The chain has TRBV20-1 and TRBJ1-5; without DNA, the TCRdb call of TRBD1 cannot be checked. Germline assignment: CDR1 DFQATT and CDR2 SNEGSKA (reference sequence). The CDR3 loop spans 15 amino acids. CDR3 sequence reads: CSATPGQGSNQPQHF.

The chain couples TRBV29-1 to TRBJ2-7; TCRdb lists TRBD1, though no DNA is available to test this call. CDR1 is SQVTM, CDR2 ANQGSEA, per germline. The CDR3 is made up of 17 amino acids. Here the CDR3 reads CSVGSIGQGVLNYEQYF.

V usage is TRBV20-1 and J usage is TRBJ2-3; there is no DNA to check the TCRdb D call of TRBD2. CDR3 size: 17 residues. Germline-derived CDR1 and CDR2 are DFQATT and SNEGSKA (reference sequence). CDR3 loop: CSAPDVRREEPTDTQYF.

The gene calls are TRBV11-2 and TRBJ2-1; the TCRdb call, TRBD1, lacks DNA for checking. CDR3 length: 11 residues. Germline V gives CDR1 SGHAT, CDR2 FQNNGV. The CDR3 spells CASSGRTAQFF.

The genes are TRBV7-6 and TRBJ1-4; TCRdb picks TRBD1, but there is no DNA to check that call. CDR3 length equals 15 residues. CDR1 and CDR2 (germline): SGHVS, FNYEAQ. The CDR3 region is CASSARWGANEKLFF.

J is TRBJ2-2 and V is TRBV2. CDR1 and CDR2 (germline): SNHLY, FYNNEI. The CDR3 totals 15 residues. The CDR3 protein is CASSEALTGSGELFF.

The chain couples TRBV4-1 to TRBJ2-3; TCRdb gives TRBD2 as the D gene, but with no DNA this cannot be confirmed. CDR1 MGHRA and CDR2 YSYEKL come from the germline V gene. The length of the CDR3 is 16 residues. The CDR3 sequence: CASSQLAGGGPDTQYF.

The CDR3 here is CSARNRANPYNEQFF. J is TRBJ2-1 and V is TRBV20-1; with no DNA, the TCRdb D assignment of TRBD2 cannot be verified. The germline CDR1 and CDR2 sequences are DFQATT and SNEGSKA (reference sequence). The CDR3 contains 15 residues.

The CDR3 loop reads CASSLSQGPNQPQHF. The rearrangement uses TRBV5-1 and TRBJ1-5; TCRdb returns TRBD1, unconfirmable since there is no DNA. The V gene's germline CDR1 is SGHRS and CDR2 YFSETQ. This CDR3 contains 15 residues. The entire variable domain, with the rest obtained from reference TRBV5-1 and TRBJ1-5, is as follows: KAGVTQTPRYLIKTRGQQVTLSCSPISGHRSVSWYQQTPGQGLQFLFEYFSETQRNKGNFPGRFSGRQFSNSRSEMNVSTLELGDSALYLCASSLSQGPNQPQHFGDGTRLSIL.

The J gene is TRBJ2-3, the V gene TRBV11-2; the D gene TCRdb calls, TRBD1, cannot be checked with no DNA. Germline-derived CDR1 and CDR2 are SGHAT and FQNNGV. The CDR3 is 13 residues long. CDR3 in amino acids: CASSPQGTDTQYF.

V usage is TRBV24-1 and J usage is TRBJ2-1; TCRdb outputs TRBD2, but without DNA this stays unchecked. CDR3 length: 14 amino acids. The germline V gene has CDR1 KGHDR and CDR2 SFDVKD. The CDR3 spells CATSAGLRGNEQFF.

The chain has TRBV4-2 and TRBJ2-1. The CDR3 runs 15 residues. Per the germline V gene, CDR1 is LGHNA and CDR2 is YNFKEQ. CDR3 in amino acids: CASSQVGTPYNEQFF.

This chain joins TRBV11-2 and TRBJ1-1; the TRBD1 assignment by TCRdb is unverifiable without DNA. In germline, CDR1 is SGHAT, CDR2 FQNNGV. This CDR3 region has 15 residues. The CDR3 sequence is CASRRTPAGGSEAFF. The complete variable domain, with remaining parts taken from reference TRBV11-2 and TRBJ1-1, reads EAGVAQSPRYKIIEKRQSVAFWCNPISGHATLYWYQQILGQGPKLLIQFQNNGVVDDSQLPKDRFSAERLKGVDSTLKIQPAKLEDSAVYLCASRRTPAGGSEAFFGQGTRLTVV.

The V call is TRBV7-8, the J call TRBJ2-1; TCRdb's D call of TRBD2 is untestable without DNA. The length of the CDR3 is 18 residues. The V gene's germline CDR1 is SGHVS and CDR2 FQNEAQ. This CDR3 reads CASSLVGGTGTSGGEQFF.

J is TRBJ2-1 and V is TRBV24-1; the TRBD1 assignment by TCRdb is unverifiable without DNA. Germline V gene lookup returns CDR1 KGHDR and CDR2 SFDVKD. This CDR3 region has 16 residues. This CDR3 reads CATAGISKSSYNEQFF.

The chain carries TRBV6-2 or TRBV6-3 and TRBJ2-1; TCRdb's D gene call, TRBD1, goes unchecked for lack of DNA. Germline-derived CDR1 and CDR2 are MNHEY and SVGEGT. CDR3 size: 14 residues. CDR3 protein: CASSYSGQSHEQFF.